A single sample is the source of the 25 T cell receptor beta chains below, sequenced in a study of T cell changes during pregnancy in multiple sclerosis (dated by TCRdb to between 2019 and 2020). Library preparation was by the immunoSEQ multiplex PCR assay. TCRdb stores this immuneACCESS table with in-frame sequences only. Part of the clones is absent; in the studies checked, under half of the shortfall reflects unresolved V genes, and no reason is known for the rest. For this sample the table gives approximately 44,000 clones, of which about nine tenths were detected only once. The ten most abundant clones make up just under 0.5% of the sample. This sample comprised CD4+ T cells from peripheral blood mononuclear cells, obtained in the second trimester of pregnancy. The receptors stem from a female donor in good health, enrolled as a control in a pregnancy study.

The chain joins TRBV2 to TRBJ1-6, with D hard to call. Germline-derived CDR1 and CDR2 are SNHLY and FYNNEI. This CDR3 has 13 amino acids. V was pared by 3 bases and J by 8 bases, with 8 bases between. The CDR3 protein is CASSEGRDSPLHF. The CDR3 DNA reads as TGTGCCAGCAGTGAGGGCCGAGATTCACCCCTCCACTTT.

The sample holds a few counts of this clone. Here the CDR3 DNA reads TGTGCCAGCTGGACTAGCGGGAGATCAGATACGCAGTATTTT. This gives the protein CASWTSGRSDTQYF. The genes are TRBV28 and TRBJ2-3; 13 nucleotides align to TRBD2. The CDR3 loop spans 14 amino acids. Unmatched junction bases numbered 3, after V lost 8 bases and J lost 4 bases. CDR1 and CDR2 (germline): MDHEN, SYDVKM.

The chain uses TRBV19 and TRBJ1-2, with TRBD1 matching over 8 bases. The CDR3 runs 18 residues. V dropped 6 bases and J dropped 4; count of bases not matched to a gene: 19. Germline CDR1 is LNHDA and CDR2 is SQIVND (reference sequence). The CDR3 nucleotides are TGTGCCAGTAGCCCGAGACAAGGGACAGGCTTTCTCTTCTATGGCTACACCTTC. This sequence encodes CASSPRQGTGFLFYGYTF.

This clone occurred a few times. This chain links TRBV11-3 with TRBJ2-1; 11 nucleotides align to TRBD2. The CDR3 is 14 amino acids. Germline trimming cut 0 bases from V and 12 bases from J; bases unmatched to any gene: 4. Germline lookup yields CDR1 SGHNT and CDR2 YENEEA. In DNA form, the CDR3 reads TGTGCCAGCAGCTTAGAGATAGCGGGAGGGCGGCAGTTCTTC. It is translated as CASSLEIAGGRQFF.

The DNA for the CDR3 is TGTGCCAGCAGGAAACGGACCGGGCTCCAGGGGACGCAGTATTTT. It translates to CASRKRTGLQGTQYF. The chain employs TRBV2 and TRBJ2-3; tentative D call: TRBD1 (6 bases). There are 15 residues in the CDR3. Germline CDR1 is SNHLY and CDR2 is FYNNEI. Trimming pared 6 bases from V and 9 bases from J, leaving 22 bases between.

The chain uses TRBV9 and TRBJ2-3, with 12 bases aligning to TRBD2. V shed 2 bases, J shed 5 bases, and the junction held 9 bases outside the gene matches. The length of the CDR3 is 17 residues. Germline-derived CDR1 and CDR2 are SGDLS and YYNGEE. The CDR3 coding sequence is TGTGCCAGCAGCGTTGGCGGACTAGCGGGAACGGGAGATACGCAGTATTTT. The encoded protein is CASSVGGLAGTGDTQYF.

V gene TRBV7-8 combines with J gene TRBJ1-6; no reliable D call. The CDR3 has 12 residues. The germline CDR1 and CDR2 sequences are SGHVS and FQNEAQ. Trimming took off 4 bases at V and 8 bases at J, with 6 bases between the two ends. The CDR3 loop reads CASSSSDSPLHF. The CDR3 nucleotides read TGTGCCAGCAGCTCCTCCGATTCACCCCTCCACTTT.

V is TRBV30 and J is TRBJ1-2; TRBD1 is a possible D gene (5 bases). The germline V gene has CDR1 GTSNPN and CDR2 SVGIG (reference sequence). V lost 2 bases, J lost 8 bases, and 21 bases lay in between. The CDR3 is 15 residues long. The CDR3 DNA sequence: TGTGCCTGGAGTCCCCAGGGATCCCCCTTAAGCGGCTACACCTTC. It translates to CAWSPQGSPLSGYTF.

The CDR3 DNA sequence: TGTGCCAGCAGTTTAGCCCAGTACGAGCAGTACTTC. The encoded protein is CASSLAQYEQYF. The chain carries TRBV28 and TRBJ2-7; no firm D call. V dropped 2 bases and J dropped 4 bases, with 6 bases sitting between them. The germline CDR1 and CDR2 sequences are MDHEN and SYDVKM. This CDR3 has 12 amino acids.

The rearrangement uses TRBV19 and TRBJ2-2; 9 bases fit TRBD2. This CDR3 has 17 amino acids. Germline V gives CDR1 LNHDA, CDR2 SQIVND (reference sequence). After removal of 6 bases from V and 1 base from J, the junction contained 9 bases not matched to a gene. The CDR3 reads CASRGPAGGLNTGELFF. CDR3 in DNA: TGTGCCAGTAGAGGGCCAGCGGGGGGTTTGAACACCGGGGAGCTGTTTTTT.

The CDR3 here is CASSEQGSGSPLHF. The CDR3 DNA follows: TGTGCCAGCAGTGAACAGGGGTCGGGTTCACCCCTCCACTTT. The V call is TRBV25-1, the J call TRBJ1-6, with D perhaps matching TRBD1 (6 bases). This CDR3 has 14 residues. V lost 2 bases and J lost 9, with 11 bases in between. Per germline, CDR1 MGHDK and CDR2 SYGVNS. Full variable domain (rest looked up from reference TRBV25-1 and TRBJ1-6): EADIYQTPRYLVIGTGKKITLECSQTMGHDKMYWYQQDPGMELHLIHYSYGVNSTEKGDLSSESTVSRIRTEHFPLTLESARPSHTSQYLCASSEQGSGSPLHFGNGTRLTVT.

The CDR3 DNA reads TGTGCCAGCAGCTTGAACAGGGGTCAAGAGACCCAGTACTTC. It is translated as CASSLNRGQETQYF. The chain uses TRBV11-2 and TRBJ2-5; 7 positions match TRBD1. This CDR3 is built from 14 residues. The junction had 3 bases not matched to a gene; V was cut back by 3 bases and J by 2 bases. The V gene's germline CDR1 is SGHAT and CDR2 FQNNGV.

The V gene is TRBV19, the J gene TRBJ1-1; 7 bases are shared with TRBD1. The CDR3 runs 19 residues. V was pared by 3 bases and J by 4 bases, with 20 bases of the junction left unmatched. CDR1 LNHDA and CDR2 SQIVND come from the germline V gene (reference sequence). The CDR3 DNA follows: TGTGCCAGTAGTATTCGGGACAGTCGAATAACCCCCCAGGCCACTGAAGCTTTCTTT. It encodes CASSIRDSRITPQATEAFF.

The chain carries TRBV6-5 and TRBJ1-4; 9 bases are a match to TRBD1. Germline CDR1 MNHEY, CDR2 SVGAGI. V dropped 2 bases and J dropped 8; count of bases not matched to a gene: 9. The CDR3 spans 16 residues. DNA of the CDR3: TGTGCCAGCAGTTACCGAGAACAGGGGGCGGACGAAAAACTGTTTTTT. Protein sequence: CASSYREQGADEKLFF.

This clone was recorded a few times. V gene TRBV6-1 combines with J gene TRBJ1-2; a possible D gene is TRBD1 (6 bases). The germline CDR1 and CDR2 sequences are MNHNS and SASEGT. Between the trimmed V and J ends, which lost 5 bases and 0 bases, there was a span of 13 bases. This CDR3 is 15 amino acids long. Written as DNA, the CDR3 is TGTGCCAGCAGTTTGGCGGGGGCCCCTAACTATGGCTACACCTTC. This translates into CASSLAGAPNYGYTF.

CDR3 amino acids: CASSLQGGLNEQFF. The CDR3 region has the DNA TGTGCCAGCTCACTACAGGGGGGCCTGAATGAGCAGTTCTTC. The rearrangement links TRBV18 to TRBJ2-1, with 8 bases lining up with TRBD1. The trim removed 4 bases at V and 7 bases at J, leaving 6 bases unmatched. This CDR3 has 14 residues. Germline CDR1 reads KGHSH; CDR2 reads LQKENI.

This clone was counted a single time. The V gene is TRBV7-2, the J gene TRBJ2-3; 10 positions agree with TRBD1. Germline CDR1 reads SGHTA; CDR2 reads FQGNSA. The CDR3 is 15 amino acids. V gave up 4 bases and J gave up 4 bases; unmatched junction bases: 5. The chain's CDR3 is CASSSGGQGADTQYF. The CDR3 DNA is TGTGCCAGCAGCTCCGGCGGACAGGGGGCAGATACGCAGTATTTT.

V usage is TRBV7-8 and J usage is TRBJ2-3; the D is unclear. The CDR3 has 15 amino acids. V dropped 1 base and J dropped 6 bases, with 14 bases sitting between them. Germline loops: CDR1 SGHVS, CDR2 FQNEAQ. The CDR3 nucleotides read TGTGCCAGCAGCTTAGTTGACACCAGATACGATACGCAGTATTTT. Its protein is CASSLVDTRYDTQYF.

This clone appeared a single time. V and J are TRBV5-1 and TRBJ2-5, with no clear D. Germline loops: CDR1 SGHRS, CDR2 YFSETQ. CDR3 length equals 15 residues. Trimming left V 4 bases short and J 2 bases short, with 15 bases between. The CDR3 DNA reads as TGCGCCAGCAGCGTTGATCGGCCTAGTCAAGAGACCCAGTACTTC. It codes for CASSVDRPSQETQYF.

V usage is TRBV2 and J usage is TRBJ2-5, with D possibly TRBD2 on 6 matching bases. This CDR3 is 14 amino acids long. The V and J ends lost 2 bases and 1 base respectively, with 8 bases between them. CDR1 and CDR2 from the germline V gene are SNHLY and FYNNEI. The CDR3 DNA reads TGTGCCAGCAGTGAACCGGGAGCCCAAGAGACCCAGTACTTC. It specifies CASSEPGAQETQYF. The complete variable domain, with remaining parts taken from reference TRBV2 and TRBJ2-5, reads EPEVTQTPSHQVTQMGQEVILRCVPISNHLYFYWYRQILGQKVEFLVSFYNNEISEKSEIFDDQFSVERPDGSNFTLKIRSTKLEDSAMYFCASSEPGAQETQYFGPGTRLLVL.

The genes are TRBV28 and TRBJ2-7; D gene unclear. Per the germline V gene, CDR1 is MDHEN and CDR2 is SYDVKM. The CDR3 is 11 amino acids. Deletions cut 6 bases from V and 3 bases from J, with 6 bases between. This CDR3 is CASSRYYEQYF. The CDR3 DNA is TGTGCCAGCAGCCGCTACTACGAGCAGTACTTC.

The genes are TRBV15 and TRBJ1-4; no definite D call. Germline V gene sequence: CDR1 LNHNV, CDR2 YYDKDF (reference sequence). Deletions cut 0 bases from V and 6 bases from J, with 17 bases between. The CDR3 is made up of 17 amino acids. The CDR3 loop reads CATSRDAALGRDEKLFF. CDR3 DNA: TGTGCCACCAGCAGAGACGCCGCACTCGGGCGGGATGAAAAACTGTTTTTT.

The chain uses TRBV11-3 and TRBJ2-6; 7 nucleotides align to TRBD1. The CDR3 is 13 amino acids. The V segment lost 3 bases and the J segment 16 bases; nucleotides outside the gene matches: 9. CDR1 is SGHNT and CDR2 is YENEEA in the germline V gene. DNA for the CDR3: TGTGCCAGCAGCTTGGGTCAAACAGGGGCGCTGACTTTC. Its protein is CASSLGQTGALTF.

This chain connects TRBV2 to TRBJ1-5; tentatively, D is TRBD1 (5 bases). The CDR3 is 15 amino acids. Germline V gives CDR1 SNHLY, CDR2 FYNNEI. Trimming shortened V by 7 bases and J by 3 bases, and 16 bases separated the two germline ends. The CDR3 DNA follows: TGTGCCAGCAACACGCAGGGTTCCAACAATCAGCCCCAGCATTTT. It yields the protein CASNTQGSNNQPQHF.

This clone occurred once. This sequence joins TRBV6-6 and TRBJ1-3; TRBD1 matches at 7 bases. The germline CDR1 and CDR2 sequences are MNHNY and SVGAGI (reference sequence). The CDR3 runs 13 residues. J was trimmed by 7 bases and V by 5 bases; bases with no gene match: 5. The CDR3 here is CASSTGTANTIYF. The CDR3 nucleotides are TGTGCCAGCAGTACCGGGACAGCGAACACCATATATTTT.